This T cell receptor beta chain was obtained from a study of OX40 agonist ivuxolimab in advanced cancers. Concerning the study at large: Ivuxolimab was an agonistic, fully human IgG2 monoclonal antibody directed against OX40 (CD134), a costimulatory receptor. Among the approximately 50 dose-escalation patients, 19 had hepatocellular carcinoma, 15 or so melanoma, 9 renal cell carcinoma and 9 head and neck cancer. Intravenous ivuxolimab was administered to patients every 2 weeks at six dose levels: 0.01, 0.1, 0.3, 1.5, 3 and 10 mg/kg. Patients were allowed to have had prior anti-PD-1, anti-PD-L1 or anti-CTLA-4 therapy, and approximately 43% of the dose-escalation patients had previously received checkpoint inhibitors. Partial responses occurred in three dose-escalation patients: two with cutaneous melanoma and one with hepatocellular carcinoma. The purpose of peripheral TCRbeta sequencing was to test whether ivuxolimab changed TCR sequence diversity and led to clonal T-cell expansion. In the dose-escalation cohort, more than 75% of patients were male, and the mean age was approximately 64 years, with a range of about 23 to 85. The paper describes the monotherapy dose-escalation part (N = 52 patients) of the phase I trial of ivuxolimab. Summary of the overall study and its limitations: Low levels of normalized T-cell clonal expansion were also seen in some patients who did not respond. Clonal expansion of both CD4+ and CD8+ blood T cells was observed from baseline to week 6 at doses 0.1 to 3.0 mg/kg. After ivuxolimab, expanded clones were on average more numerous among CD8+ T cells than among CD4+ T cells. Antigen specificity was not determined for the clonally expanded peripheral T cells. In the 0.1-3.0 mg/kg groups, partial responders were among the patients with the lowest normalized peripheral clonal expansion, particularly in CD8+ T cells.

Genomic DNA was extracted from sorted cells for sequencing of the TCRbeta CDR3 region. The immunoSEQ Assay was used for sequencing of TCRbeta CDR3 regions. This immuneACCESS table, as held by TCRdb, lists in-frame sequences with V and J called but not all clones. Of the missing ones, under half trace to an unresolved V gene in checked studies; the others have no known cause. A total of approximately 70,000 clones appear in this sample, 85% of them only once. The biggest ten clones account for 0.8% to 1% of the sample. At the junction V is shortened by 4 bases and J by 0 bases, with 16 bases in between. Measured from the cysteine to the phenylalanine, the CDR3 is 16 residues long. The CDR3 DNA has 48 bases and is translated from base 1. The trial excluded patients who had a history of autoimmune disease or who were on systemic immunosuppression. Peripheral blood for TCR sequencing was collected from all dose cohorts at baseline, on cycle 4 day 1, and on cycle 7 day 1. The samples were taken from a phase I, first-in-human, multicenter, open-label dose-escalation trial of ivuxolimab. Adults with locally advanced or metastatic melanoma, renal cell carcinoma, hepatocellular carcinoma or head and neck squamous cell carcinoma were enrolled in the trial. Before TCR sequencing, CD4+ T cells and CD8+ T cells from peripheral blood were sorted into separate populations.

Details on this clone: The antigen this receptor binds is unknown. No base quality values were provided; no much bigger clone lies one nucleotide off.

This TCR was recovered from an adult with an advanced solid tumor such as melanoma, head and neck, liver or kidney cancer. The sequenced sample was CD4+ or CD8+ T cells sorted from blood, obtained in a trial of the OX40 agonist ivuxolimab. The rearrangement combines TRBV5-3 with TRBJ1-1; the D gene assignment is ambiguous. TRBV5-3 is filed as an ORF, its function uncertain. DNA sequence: TGTGCCAGAAGCCGAAGGTCGCGCTGCGTGAACACTGAAGCTTTCTTT. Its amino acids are CARSRRSRCVNTEAFF.